These 19 T cell receptor beta chains share one sample of origin, sequenced in a study of blood T cell repertoires in COVID-19. Sequencing was performed with immunoSEQ multiplex PCR; in TCRdb, only in-frame clones are kept and a portion is missing. The top ten clones hold more than 2.5% of a sample with roughly 200,000 clones, roughly 85% of them seen once. The sequencing input was peripheral blood. Receptors were obtained from a man in his fifties or sixties with acute or convalescent COVID-19.

The genes are TRBV19 and TRBJ1-1; maybe TRBD1 (6 bases). The CDR3 contains 13 residues. Germline V gene sequence: CDR1 LNHDA, CDR2 SQIVND (reference sequence). Trimming shortened V by 2 bases and J by 8 bases, and 12 bases separated the two germline ends. The CDR3 coding sequence is TGTGCCAGTAGTATATGGGTAAGGGGGGAAGCTTTCTTT. Residues: CASSIWVRGEAFF.

This sequence joins TRBV28 and TRBJ2-3; D is uncertain. The CDR3 covers 14 residues. Trimming stripped 4 bases from V and 3 bases from J, with 11 bases between. CDR1 MDHEN and CDR2 SYDVKM come from the germline V gene. The CDR3 loop is CASSSHTFTDTQYF. In DNA form, the CDR3 reads TGTGCCAGCAGTTCACACACGTTTACAGATACGCAGTATTTT.

The genes are TRBV4-1 and TRBJ2-7; possibly TRBD1 for D (6 bases). The CDR3 length is 15 residues. From germline, CDR1 is MGHRA and CDR2 YSYEKL. V lost 4 bases and J lost 4, with 17 bases in between. CDR3 sequence: CASSPQWAGVYEQYF. The DNA for the CDR3 is TGCGCCAGCAGCCCCCAATGGGCAGGGGTATACGAGCAGTACTTC.

In its sample, this clone was seen once. The chain combines TRBV28 with TRBJ2-7; D is possibly TRBD1 (6 bases). Germline V gives CDR1 MDHEN, CDR2 SYDVKM. The CDR3 extends over 12 amino acids. Trimming removed 6 bases from V and 3 bases from J, with 9 bases in between. CDR3 nucleotides: TGTGCCAGCAGCTCAGGGGTCTACGAGCAGTACTTC. Residues: CASSSGVYEQYF.

This clone was found a few times. The rearrangement links TRBV19 to TRBJ2-7; D is possibly TRBD2 (6 bases). The CDR3 extends over 14 amino acids. V lost 5 bases, J lost 2 bases, and 13 bases lay in between. Looked up from germline, CDR1 is LNHDA and CDR2 is SQIVND (reference sequence). The CDR3 is CASSPRGVPYEQYF. CDR3 in DNA: TGTGCCAGTAGTCCCCGCGGGGTTCCCTACGAGCAGTACTTC.

The V and J genes are TRBV7-9 and TRBJ1-2; perhaps TRBD1 as D (5 bases). Germline CDR1 is SEHNR and CDR2 is FQNEAQ (reference sequence). Trimming cost V 4 bases and J 0 bases, with 15 bases left between them. The CDR3 loop spans 16 amino acids. The CDR3 region is CASSSSVGHTNYGYTF. The CDR3 DNA reads TGTGCCAGCAGCTCCTCCGTAGGACATACTAACTATGGCTACACCTTC.

V is TRBV5-5 and J is TRBJ2-7, with TRBD1 identical over 10 bases. Trimming removed 4 bases from V and 5 bases from J; junction bases left unmatched: 6. The CDR3 loop spans 14 amino acids. CDR1 SGHKS and CDR2 YYEKEE come from the germline V gene (reference sequence). CDR3 DNA sequence: TGTGCCAGCAGCCCGACAGGGGGCAGGAACGAGCAGTACTTC. It translates to CASSPTGGRNEQYF. Full variable domain (outside the CDR3, taken from reference TRBV5-5 and TRBJ2-7): DAGVTQSPTHLIKTRGQQVTLRCSPISGHKSVSWYQQVLGQGPQFIFQYYEKEERGRGNFPDRFSARQFPNYSSELNVNALLLGDSALYLCASSPTGGRNEQYFGPGTRLTVT.

This clone was seen a few times. This chain joins TRBV5-6 and TRBJ1-6; unclear D gene. This CDR3 spans 16 amino acids. Germline assignment: CDR1 SGHDT and CDR2 YYEEEE. Deletions cut 4 bases from V and 14 bases from J, with 25 bases between. CDR3 protein: CASSLPGGGPLRTLHF. Here the CDR3 DNA reads TGTGCCAGCAGCCTGCCGGGCGGAGGCCCTTTGAGGACCCTCCACTTT.

The chain couples TRBV2 to TRBJ2-1; TRBD1 matches 11 bases. CDR3 length: 14 residues. The V gene's germline CDR1 is SNHLY and CDR2 FYNNEI. V lost 10 bases and J lost 8; bases outside the gene matches: 10. CDR3 in amino acids: CATLRTGGGDEQFF. The CDR3 DNA is TGTGCCACACTAAGGACAGGGGGCGGAGATGAGCAGTTCTTC.

The J gene is TRBJ2-7, the V gene TRBV7-3; TRBD2 matches at 7 bases. The trim removed 5 bases at V and 5 bases at J, leaving 9 bases unmatched. The CDR3 loop spans 14 amino acids. Germline V gene data show CDR1 as SGHTA and CDR2 as FQGTGA. CDR3 in amino acids: CASSKGLRSDEQYF. The CDR3 DNA is TGTGCCAGCAGCAAGGGACTAAGAAGCGACGAGCAGTACTTC.

V and J are TRBV12-5 and TRBJ2-5; 8 bases fit TRBD1. Germline V gene sequence: CDR1 LGHNT, CDR2 FRNRAP. The trim removed 5 bases at V and 5 bases at J, leaving 4 bases unmatched. This CDR3 has 13 residues. In DNA, the CDR3 is TGTGCTAGTGGTCCGACAGGGGTCGAGACCCAGTACTTC. It is translated as CASGPTGVETQYF. Drawing the rest from reference TRBV12-5 and TRBJ2-5, the complete variable domain is DARVTQTPRHKVTEMGQEVTMRCQPILGHNTVFWYRQTMMQGLELLAYFRNRAPLDDSGMPKDRFSAEMPDATLATLKIQPSEPRDSAVYFCASGPTGVETQYFGPGTRLLVL.

The chain carries TRBV28 and TRBJ2-2; the match to TRBD2 covers 8 bases. The germline CDR1 and CDR2 sequences are MDHEN and SYDVKM. The V segment lost 7 bases and the J segment 7 bases; nucleotides outside the gene matches: 11. The CDR3 contains 15 residues. The CDR3 spells CASTPGLVFVGELFF. The CDR3 DNA sequence: TGTGCCAGCACCCCGGGACTAGTGTTCGTCGGGGAGCTGTTTTTT. Supplemented by reference TRBV28 and TRBJ2-2, the full variable domain reads DVKVTQSSRYLVKRTGEKVFLECVQDMDHENMFWYRQDPGLGLRLIYFSYDVKMKEKGDIPEGYSVSREKKERFSLILESASTNQTSMYLCASTPGLVFVGELFFGEGSRLTVL.

This chain connects TRBV18 to TRBJ1-1; the D is unclear. Germline CDR1 and CDR2: KGHSH and LQKENI. This CDR3 has 15 residues. V lost 1 base and J lost 0, with 9 bases in between. The CDR3 bases are TGTGCCAGCTCACCACGCGGAGGAATGAACACTGAAGCTTTCTTT. Its protein product is CASSPRGGMNTEAFF.

The V gene is TRBV24-1, the J gene TRBJ1-2, with D hard to call. This CDR3 spans 14 amino acids. Germline assignment: CDR1 KGHDR and CDR2 SFDVKD. Trimming took 3 bases from V and 8 from J, leaving 15 bases between them. The CDR3 sequence: CATSDRDMRNGYTF. The CDR3, as DNA: TGTGCCACCAGTGATCGAGACATGCGAAACGGCTACACCTTC.

The rearrangement joins TRBV2 to TRBJ1-1; 8 nucleotides match TRBD1. Germline loops: CDR1 SNHLY, CDR2 FYNNEI. The CDR3 is 15 residues long. V lost 5 bases and J lost 1; bases outside the gene matches: 6. CDR3 protein: CASSNRDRTNTEAFF. The CDR3 DNA sequence: TGTGCCAGCAGTAACCGGGACAGGACGAACACTGAAGCTTTCTTT.

The chain employs TRBV4-1 and TRBJ1-2; 9 nucleotides agree with TRBD1. Germline CDR1 MGHRA, CDR2 YSYEKL. This CDR3 has 16 amino acids. V shed 1 base, J shed 4 bases, and the junction held 7 bases outside the gene matches. As DNA, the CDR3 is TGCGCCAGCAGCCAAGCCGGACAGGGGCATGGCTATGGCTACACCTTC. Its translation is CASSQAGQGHGYGYTF.

This chain uses TRBV10-3 with TRBJ2-7; maybe TRBD2 (5 bases). The ends were cut back, 4 bases at V and 5 bases at J, with 6 bases in the middle. CDR3 size: 11 residues. Germline V gives CDR1 ENHRY, CDR2 SYGVKD. This CDR3 is CAISGEHEQYF. CDR3 sequence (DNA): TGTGCCATCAGTGGGGAGCACGAGCAGTACTTC.

The rearrangement joins TRBV5-4 to TRBJ2-2; 8 positions agree with TRBD1. CDR1 SGHNT and CDR2 YYREEE come from the germline V gene (reference sequence). The CDR3 is made up of 15 amino acids. V lost 3 bases, J lost 5 bases, and 6 bases stayed unmatched. CDR3 loop: CASSYGQGWTGELFF. The DNA of the CDR3 is TGTGCCAGCAGCTACGGACAGGGATGGACCGGGGAGCTGTTTTTT.

This chain links TRBV18 with TRBJ2-1; 8 nucleotides align to TRBD1. The trim removed 3 bases at V and 2 bases at J, leaving 6 bases unmatched. The germline V gene has CDR1 KGHSH and CDR2 LQKENI. The CDR3 is made up of 16 amino acids. The CDR3 sequence: CASSPPGQETYNEQFF. CDR3 in DNA: TGTGCCAGCTCACCGCCGGGACAGGAGACCTACAATGAGCAGTTCTTC. The full variable domain, rest sourced from reference TRBV18 and TRBJ2-1, is NAGVMQNPRHLVRRRGQEARLRCSPMKGHSHVYWYRQLPEEGLKFMVYLQKENIIDESGMPKERFSAEFPKEGPSILRIQQVVRGDSAAYFCASSPPGQETYNEQFFGPGTRLTVL.